The 8 T cell receptor beta chains given below trace back to one sample, sequenced in a study of tumor and adjacent non-tumor tissue in lung cancer. RNA was extracted from bulk tissue without any cell sorting. A modified ARM-PCR protocol with three rounds of nested PCR amplified TCRbeta. MiXCR was run by TCRdb on the multiplex PCR reads, yielding one entry per CDR3 protein. Of 95,000 to 150,000 distinct CDR3 sequences listed, 66% are singletons. The sequenced sample was lung tumor tissue. These receptors were obtained from a man between 25 and 39 years old with non-small cell lung cancer.

For this clonotype: The germline gene is not matched at one end of the junction; a read error may be the cause. The J gene is TRBJ2-1, the V gene TRBV5-1, with 8 bases aligning to TRBD2. Germline CDR1 reads SGHRS; CDR2 reads YFSETQ. CDR3 length: 15 amino acids. The CDR3 loop reads CSSSWGVAGYNEQFF. DNA of the CDR3: TGCTCCAGCAGCTGGGGAGTAGCGGGATACAATGAGCAGTTCTTC. Drawing the rest from reference TRBV5-1 and TRBJ2-1, the complete variable domain is KAGVTQTPRYLIKTRGQQVTLSCSPISGHRSVSWYQQTPGQGLQFLFEYFSETQRNKGNFPGRFSGRQFSNSRSEMNVSTLELGDSALYLCSSSWGVAGYNEQFFGPGTRLTVL.

This clonotype was detected a few times. This clone may be a read error of a much larger clone one base away. The V and J genes are TRBV6-5 and TRBJ1-3, with D possibly TRBD1 on 5 matching bases. The CDR3 has 15 amino acids. Trimming took 4 bases from V and 4 from J, leaving 14 bases between them. Looked up from germline, CDR1 is MNHEY and CDR2 is SVGAGI. In nucleotides, the CDR3 is TGTGCCAGCAGTTGCTCGGTGGAGGGGGGAAACACCATATATTTT. Amino acids: CASSCSVEGGNTIYF.

To note about this clonotype: A much larger clone lies one base from this, so it may be a read error. This sequence joins TRBV20-1 and TRBJ2-3; 10 nucleotides line up with TRBD2. The V segment lost 1 base and the J segment 10 bases; nucleotides outside the gene matches: 8. There are 14 residues in the CDR3. Germline V gene sequence: CDR1 DFQATT, CDR2 SNEGSKA (reference sequence). The CDR3 sequence is CSARGQGSGGPQYF. DNA of the CDR3: TGCAGTGCTAGAGGTCAGGGTAGCGGGGGGCCGCAGTATTTT.

This clonotype was seen ten or more times. This sequence joins TRBV20-1 and TRBJ1-4, with a weak D call TRBD1 (5 bases). Germline-derived CDR1 and CDR2 are DFQATT and SNEGSKA (reference sequence). The CDR3 spans 13 residues. V was shortened by 6 bases and J by 8 bases, with 16 bases between the two germline ends. The CDR3 DNA is TGCAGTGCCTGGGGACCCCGTGGGGAAAAACTGTTTTTT. It translates to CSAWGPRGEKLFF.

Turning to this clonotype: A much bigger clone sits one base away, suggesting this may be a read error. V usage is TRBV11-1 and J usage is TRBJ2-2; 10 nucleotides align to TRBD2. Trimming cost V 5 bases and J 0 bases; bases outside gene matches: 6. Germline CDR1 reads SGHAT; CDR2 reads FQDESV (reference sequence). This CDR3 has 17 amino acids. As DNA, the CDR3 is TGTGCCAGCAGCCCGGGACTAGCGCGAACGAACACCGGGGAGCTGTTTTTT. As protein: CASSPGLARTNTGELFF. Full variable domain (rest looked up from reference TRBV11-1 and TRBJ2-2): EAEVAQSPRYKITEKSQAVAFWCDPISGHATLYWYRQILGQGPELLVQFQDESVVDDSQLPKDRFSAERLKGVDSTLKIQPAELGDSAMYLCASSPGLARTNTGELFFGEGSRLTVL.

This clonotype was seen a few times. J is TRBJ2-2 and V is TRBV28; tentatively, D is TRBD2 (6 bases). CDR3 length equals 15 residues. V gave up 5 bases and J gave up 3 bases, with 13 bases separating them. Looked up from germline, CDR1 is MDHEN and CDR2 is SYDVKM. The CDR3 loop is CASSLRDSYTGELFF. The CDR3 region has the DNA TGTGCCAGCAGTCTGAGGGACTCCTACACCGGGGAGCTGTTTTTT. The variable domain in full, with the rest retrieved from reference TRBV28 and TRBJ2-2, is DVKVTQSSRYLVKRTGEKVFLECVQDMDHENMFWYRQDPGLGLRLIYFSYDVKMKEKGDIPEGYSVSREKKERFSLILESASTNQTSMYLCASSLRDSYTGELFFGEGSRLTVL.

On this clonotype itself: This clone may be a read error of a much larger clone one base away. As DNA, the CDR3 is TGTGACAGCAGCCCAGCGGGGGGCTACAATGAGCAGTTCTTC. Protein: CDSSPAGGYNEQFF. This chain links TRBV12-3 or TRBV12-4 with TRBJ2-1; 9 bases are a match to TRBD2. The CDR3 contains 14 residues.

Details on this clonotype: At one end, the junction sequence differs from germline, possibly due to a read error. The V call is TRBV20-1, the J call TRBJ2-1; 8 bases map to TRBD2. This CDR3 region has 14 residues. Germline assignment: CDR1 DFQATT and CDR2 SNEGSKA (reference sequence). Here the CDR3 DNA reads TGCAGTACTCGGACAAGCGGGGGCTACAATGATCAGTTCTTC. This codes for CSTRTSGGYNDQFF.